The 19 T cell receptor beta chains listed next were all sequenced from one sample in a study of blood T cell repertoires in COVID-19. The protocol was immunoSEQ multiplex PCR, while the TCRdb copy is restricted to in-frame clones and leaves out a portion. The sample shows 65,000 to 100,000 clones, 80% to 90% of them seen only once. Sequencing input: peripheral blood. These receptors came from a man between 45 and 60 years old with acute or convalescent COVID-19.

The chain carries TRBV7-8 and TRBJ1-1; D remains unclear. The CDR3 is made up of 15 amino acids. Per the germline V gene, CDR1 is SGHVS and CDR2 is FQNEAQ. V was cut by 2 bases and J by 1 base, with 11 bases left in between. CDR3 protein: CASSLLGVGNTEAFF. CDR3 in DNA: TGTGCCAGCAGCTTACTGGGAGTCGGGAACACTGAAGCTTTCTTT.

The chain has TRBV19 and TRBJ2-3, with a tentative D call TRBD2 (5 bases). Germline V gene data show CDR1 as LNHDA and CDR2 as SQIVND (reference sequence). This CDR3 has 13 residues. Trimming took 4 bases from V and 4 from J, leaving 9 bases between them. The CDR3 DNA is TGTGCCAGTAGTAAGCGGTGGGCAGATACGCAGTATTTT. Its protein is CASSKRWADTQYF.

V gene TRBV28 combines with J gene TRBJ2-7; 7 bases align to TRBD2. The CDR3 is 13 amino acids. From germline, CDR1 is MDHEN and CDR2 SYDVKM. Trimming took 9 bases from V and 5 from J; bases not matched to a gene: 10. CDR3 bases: TGTGCCAGTCAGGCCGGGGGGATAAACGAGCAGTACTTC. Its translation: CASQAGGINEQYF.

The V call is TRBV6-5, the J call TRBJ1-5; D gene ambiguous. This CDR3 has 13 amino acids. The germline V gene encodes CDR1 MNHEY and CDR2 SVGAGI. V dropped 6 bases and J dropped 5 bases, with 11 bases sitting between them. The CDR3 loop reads CASRESADQPQHF. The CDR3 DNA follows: TGTGCCAGCAGAGAGTCGGCGGATCAGCCCCAGCATTTT.

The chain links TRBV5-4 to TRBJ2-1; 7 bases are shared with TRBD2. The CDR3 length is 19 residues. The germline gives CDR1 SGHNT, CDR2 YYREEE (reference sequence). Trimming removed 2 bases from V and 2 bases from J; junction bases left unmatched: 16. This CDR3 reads CASSFASGVGGGAYNEQFF. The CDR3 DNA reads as TGTGCCAGCAGCTTTGCGTCGGGGGTCGGCGGGGGAGCCTACAATGAGCAGTTCTTC.

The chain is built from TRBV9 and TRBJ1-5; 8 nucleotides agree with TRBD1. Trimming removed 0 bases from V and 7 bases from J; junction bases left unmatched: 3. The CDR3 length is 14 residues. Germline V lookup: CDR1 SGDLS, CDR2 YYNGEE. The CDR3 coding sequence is TGTGCCAGCAGCGTAGCAGGGGGCGGACAGCCCCAGCATTTT. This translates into CASSVAGGGQPQHF.

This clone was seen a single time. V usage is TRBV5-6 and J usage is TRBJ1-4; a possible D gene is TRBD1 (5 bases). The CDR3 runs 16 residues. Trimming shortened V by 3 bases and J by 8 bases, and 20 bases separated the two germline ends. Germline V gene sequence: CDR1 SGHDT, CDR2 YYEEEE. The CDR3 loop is CASSSMSGGSNEKLFF. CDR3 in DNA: TGTGCCAGCAGCTCCATGTCGGGGGGATCGAACGAAAAACTGTTTTTT.

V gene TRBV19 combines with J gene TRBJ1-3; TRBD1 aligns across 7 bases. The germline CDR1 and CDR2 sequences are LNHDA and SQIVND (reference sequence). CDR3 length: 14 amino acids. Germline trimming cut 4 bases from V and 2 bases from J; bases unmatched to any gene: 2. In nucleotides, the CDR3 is TGTGCCAGTAGTACCGGGACAGCTGGAAACACCATATATTTT. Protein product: CASSTGTAGNTIYF.

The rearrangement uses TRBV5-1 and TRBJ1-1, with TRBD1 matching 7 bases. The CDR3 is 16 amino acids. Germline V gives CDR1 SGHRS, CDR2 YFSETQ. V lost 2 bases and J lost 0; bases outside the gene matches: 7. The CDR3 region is CASSFGQGVLNTEAFF. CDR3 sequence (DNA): TGCGCCAGCAGCTTTGGTCAGGGGGTATTGAACACTGAAGCTTTCTTT.

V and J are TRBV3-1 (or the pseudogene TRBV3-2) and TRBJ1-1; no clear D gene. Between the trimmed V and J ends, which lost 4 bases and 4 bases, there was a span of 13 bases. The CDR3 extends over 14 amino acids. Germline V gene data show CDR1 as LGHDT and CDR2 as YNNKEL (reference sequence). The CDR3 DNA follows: TGTGCCAGCAGCCCAGGACTGGGAGGCACTGAAGCTTTCTTT. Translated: CASSPGLGGTEAFF.

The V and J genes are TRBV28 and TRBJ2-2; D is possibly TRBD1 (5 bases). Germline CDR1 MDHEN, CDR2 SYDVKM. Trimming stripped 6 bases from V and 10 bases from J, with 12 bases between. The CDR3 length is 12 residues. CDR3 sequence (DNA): TGTGCCAGCAGAACCTCAGGGAAGGAGCTGTTTTTT. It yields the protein CASRTSGKELFF.

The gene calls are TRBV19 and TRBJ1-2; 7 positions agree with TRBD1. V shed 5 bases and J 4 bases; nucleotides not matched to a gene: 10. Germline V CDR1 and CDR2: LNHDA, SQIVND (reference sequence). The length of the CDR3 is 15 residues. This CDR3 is CASSPRQGAFYGYTF. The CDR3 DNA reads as TGTGCCAGTAGTCCTAGACAGGGCGCTTTCTATGGCTACACCTTC.

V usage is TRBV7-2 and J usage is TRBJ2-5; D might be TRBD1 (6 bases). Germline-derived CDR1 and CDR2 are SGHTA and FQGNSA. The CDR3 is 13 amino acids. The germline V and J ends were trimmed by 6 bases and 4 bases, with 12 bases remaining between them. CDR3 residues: CASRREQGETQYF. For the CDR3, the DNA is TGTGCCAGCAGGAGAGAACAGGGAGAGACCCAGTACTTC.

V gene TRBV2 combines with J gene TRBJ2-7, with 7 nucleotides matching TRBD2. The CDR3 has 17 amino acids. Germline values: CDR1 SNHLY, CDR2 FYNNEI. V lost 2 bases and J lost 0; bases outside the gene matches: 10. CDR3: CASSEKDTGTISYEQYV. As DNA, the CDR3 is TGTGCCAGCAGTGAAAAGGACACCGGGACTATCTCCTACGAGCAGTACGTC.

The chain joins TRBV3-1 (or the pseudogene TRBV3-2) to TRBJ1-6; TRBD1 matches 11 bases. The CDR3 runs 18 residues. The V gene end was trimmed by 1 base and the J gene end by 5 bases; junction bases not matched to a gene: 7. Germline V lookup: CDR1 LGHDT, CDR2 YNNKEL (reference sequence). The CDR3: CASSQGTGGALDNSPLHF. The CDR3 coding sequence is TGTGCCAGCAGCCAAGGGACAGGGGGCGCATTGGATAATTCACCCCTCCACTTT.

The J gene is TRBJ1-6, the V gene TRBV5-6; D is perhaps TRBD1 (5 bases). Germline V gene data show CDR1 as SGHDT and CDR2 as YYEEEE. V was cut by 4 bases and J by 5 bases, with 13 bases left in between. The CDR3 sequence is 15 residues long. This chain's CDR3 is CASSRRGINNSPLHF. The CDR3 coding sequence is TGTGCCAGCAGCCGCCGGGGGATCAATAATTCACCCCTCCACTTT.

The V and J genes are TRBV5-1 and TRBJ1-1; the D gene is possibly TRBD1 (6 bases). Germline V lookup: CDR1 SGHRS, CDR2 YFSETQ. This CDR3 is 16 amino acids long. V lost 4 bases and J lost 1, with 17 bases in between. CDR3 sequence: CASSRLGTTENTEAFF. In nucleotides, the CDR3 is TGCGCCAGCAGCCGCTTGGGGACAACCGAGAACACTGAAGCTTTCTTT.

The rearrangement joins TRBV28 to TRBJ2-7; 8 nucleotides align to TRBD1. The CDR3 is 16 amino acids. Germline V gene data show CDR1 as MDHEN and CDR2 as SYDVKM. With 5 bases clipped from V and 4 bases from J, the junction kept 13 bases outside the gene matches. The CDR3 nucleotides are TGTGCCAGCAGTGCCGGGACAGGCCACGGGATATACGAGCAGTACGTC. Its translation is CASSAGTGHGIYEQYV.

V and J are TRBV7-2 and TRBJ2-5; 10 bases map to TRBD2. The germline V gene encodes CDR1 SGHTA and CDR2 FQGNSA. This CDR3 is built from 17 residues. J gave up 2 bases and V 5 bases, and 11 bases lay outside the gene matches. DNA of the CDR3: TGTGCCAGCAGCCCCTTAAAGATAGCGGGGGGACAAGAGACCCAGTACTTC. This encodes CASSPLKIAGGQETQYF.